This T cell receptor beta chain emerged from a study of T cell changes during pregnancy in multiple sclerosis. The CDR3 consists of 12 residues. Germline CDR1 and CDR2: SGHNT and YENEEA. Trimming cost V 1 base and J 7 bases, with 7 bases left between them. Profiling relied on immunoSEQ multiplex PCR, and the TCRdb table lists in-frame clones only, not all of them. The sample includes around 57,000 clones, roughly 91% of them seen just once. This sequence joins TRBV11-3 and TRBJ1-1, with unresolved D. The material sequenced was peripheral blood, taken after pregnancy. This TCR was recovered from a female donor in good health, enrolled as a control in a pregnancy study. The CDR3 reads CASSLAPGEAFF. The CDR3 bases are TGTGCCAGCAGCTTAGCCCCGGGTGAAGCTTTCTTT.